This T cell receptor (beta chain) was recovered during a study of massively parallel sequencing of T cell beta chains (dated by TCRdb to the late 2000s). Concerning the study at large: Using 5'-RACE, Illumina short-read sequencing and a dedicated short-read assembly strategy, the study profiled the diversity of human TCR beta CDR3 in peripheral blood. Here is what the overall study found, with its caveats: The reported gene usage frequencies may have been skewed by preferential PCR amplification of some TRBV and TRBJ sequences. Within the roughly 30,000 distinct clonotypes, single-copy clonotypes accounted for 55% to 80% of clonotypes but just about a fifth of assemblies. Because the RNA was pooled from many donors, population-average clonotype abundance rather than any individual repertoire is reflected in the results. TRBV usage was found to range from roughly 0.0097% for TRBV17 to 24.6% for TRBV20-1, and TRBJ usage was found to range from more than 1.5% for TRBJ2-6 to about 17% for TRBJ2-1. Most clonotypes (about 60% of the 33,664) were supported by a single sequence read, by which apparent diversity could in principle be inflated. By subsampling, clonotype counts were shown to rise linearly with read number, indicating that sequencing depth was far from saturation. Only about 23,000 (around 70%) of the clonotypes could be assigned a unique TRBV gene. CDR3 beta length spanned 21 to 81 nucleotides, with a peak at 45 nucleotides.

At the junction V is shortened by 7 bases and J by 5 bases, with 11 bases in between. The CDR3, cysteine through phenylalanine, is 11 amino acids long. Only the CDR3 region is kept as DNA, spanning 33 bases read in frame from base 1. For CDR1 and CDR2, the germline V gene lists SQVTM and ANQGSEA. This clonotype was counted a few times. The antigen it recognizes is unknown. No base quality values were provided; no much bigger clone lies one nucleotide off. All donors in the pool were aged roughly 18 to 45 years, and the pool included approximately 360 males and over 150 females. Peripheral leukocyte polyA+ RNA was isolated from 150 to 200 liters of pooled peripheral blood. A commercial mRNA preparation from normal human peripheral blood leukocytes pooled from approximately 600 individuals was used as the starting material. Sequencer: Illumina Genome Analyzer II. After two rounds of nested PCR using TRBC1/TRBC2-specific primers, a RACE product of roughly 520 bp was obtained and then gel-purified. A TRBC-specific primer and a template-switching oligonucleotide were used to make first-strand cDNA, with the template-switching oligonucleotide providing a 5' anchor for RACE. Since the RACE amplicon was too long to sequence directly with short reads, the amplicon was concatemerized by ligation and then sheared by sonication. PAGE was used to isolate a size fraction of 100 to 300 bp, and that fraction then underwent shotgun sequencing on the Illumina platform. In separate sequencing runs on an Illumina GAII, 18.8 million 36-nt reads and 21.7 million 50-nt single-end reads were generated. Per the authors' processing: Assembly of the pooled some 41 million reads was performed with iSSAKE using parameters -m 15, -o 2 and -r 0.7. Seeds for the de novo CDR3 beta assemblies came from reads aligning to the ends of Ensembl TRBV gene predictions that carried unmatched junctional bases. Clonotype abundance was estimated from the count of matching assembled contigs rather than from raw read depth. Of the assembled clonotypes, around 2,000 (around 6%) were found to have in-frame stop codons and were removed, so that some 34,000 productive clonotypes were retained. Sanger sequencing of cloned RACE products gave under 350 unique TCR sequences, and almost 70% of them were also found in the Illumina assembly. The raw public reads went through TCRdb reprocessing: fastp at Q25, MiXCR clone calling, in-frame beta chains kept. When rows share a CDR3 protein, they turn into one entry using the most common DNA and genes. The authors' filters were not applied to this entry. The sample profile shows fewer than 4,500 distinct CDR3 sequences; roughly two fifths of them were found once. The ten largest clones capture 2.9% of the sample.

The chain is encoded by TRBV29-1 joined to TRBJ1-1, and possibly TRBD1, on 5 matching bases. The origin of this receptor is a pool of human donors in good health; the sample was commercial RNA pooled from many donors. Sequencing used commercial RNA from peripheral blood pooled from many donors. The CDR3 region reads CSASGSTEAFF. The DNA sequence is given as TGCAGCGCATCAGGGAGTACTGAAGCTTTCTTT.